This entry is about one T cell receptor beta chain. The antigen is unknown. Individual cDNA molecules were tagged with unique molecular identifiers, the study reported. TCRdb reanalysed the 5' RACE reads using MiXCR and keeps one entry per CDR3 protein. The sample yields roughly 63,000 distinct CDR3 sequences, 12% seen once. These data originate in a study of early T cells in non-severe SARS-CoV-2 infection. Whole-study context: Chains stayed unpaired after sequencing of bulk RNA from unsorted whole blood. Study-wide results and limits: The study's VDJdb matching favored anti-spike CD8 responses and missed private and CD4 specificities.

The ends were cut back, 6 bases at V and 5 bases at J, with 18 bases in the middle. CDR1 SGHRS and CDR2 YFSETQ come from the germline V gene. The CDR3 loop spans 15 amino acids. The receptor was isolated from an adult who was a healthcare worker with PCR-confirmed SARS-CoV-2 infection or an uninfected control (not recorded which). The donor label of this sample is uncertain. V gene TRBV5-1 combines with J gene TRBJ2-1; the D gene could be TRBD1 or TRBD2 (6 bases each). The sample here was whole blood, taken at baseline. The CDR3 bases are TGCGCCAGCACCCTCCGAGGGGGGATGGACAATGAGCAGTTCTTC. This translates into CASTLRGGMDNEQFF.